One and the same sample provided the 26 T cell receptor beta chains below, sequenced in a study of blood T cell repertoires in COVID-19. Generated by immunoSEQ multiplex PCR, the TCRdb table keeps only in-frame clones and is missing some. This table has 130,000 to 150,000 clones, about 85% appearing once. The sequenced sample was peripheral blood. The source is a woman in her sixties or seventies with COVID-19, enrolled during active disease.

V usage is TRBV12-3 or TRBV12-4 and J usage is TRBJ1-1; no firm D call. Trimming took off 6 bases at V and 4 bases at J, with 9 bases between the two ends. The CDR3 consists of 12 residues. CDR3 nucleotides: TGTGCCAGCAGGACCGGAGGCACTGAAGCTTTCTTT. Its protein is CASRTGGTEAFF.

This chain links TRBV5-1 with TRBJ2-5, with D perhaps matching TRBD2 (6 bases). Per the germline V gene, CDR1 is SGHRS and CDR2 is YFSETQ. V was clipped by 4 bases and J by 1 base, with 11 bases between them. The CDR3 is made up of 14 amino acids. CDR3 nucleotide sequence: TGCGCCAGCAGCCTCGCGGGGCCCCAAGAGACCCAGTACTTC. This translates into CASSLAGPQETQYF.

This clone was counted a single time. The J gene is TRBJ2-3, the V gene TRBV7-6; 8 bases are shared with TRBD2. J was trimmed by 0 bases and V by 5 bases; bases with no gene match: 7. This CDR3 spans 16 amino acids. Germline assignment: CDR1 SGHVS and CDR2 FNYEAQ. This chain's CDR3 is CASSALLAASTDTQYF. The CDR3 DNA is TGTGCCAGCAGCGCGCTACTAGCGGCCAGCACAGATACGCAGTATTTT.

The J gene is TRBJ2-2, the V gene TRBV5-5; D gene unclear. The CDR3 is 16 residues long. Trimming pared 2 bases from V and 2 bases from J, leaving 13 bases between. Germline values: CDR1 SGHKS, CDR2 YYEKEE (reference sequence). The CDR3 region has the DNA TGTGCCAGCAGCTTCTCGAAGTACTCCAACACCGGGGAGCTGTTTTTT. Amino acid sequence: CASSFSKYSNTGELFF.

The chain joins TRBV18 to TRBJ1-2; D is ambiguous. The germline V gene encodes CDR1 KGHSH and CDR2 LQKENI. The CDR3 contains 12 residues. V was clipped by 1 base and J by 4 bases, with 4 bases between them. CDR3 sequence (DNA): TGTGCCAGCTCACCACTGGCCTATGGCTACACCTTC. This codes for CASSPLAYGYTF.

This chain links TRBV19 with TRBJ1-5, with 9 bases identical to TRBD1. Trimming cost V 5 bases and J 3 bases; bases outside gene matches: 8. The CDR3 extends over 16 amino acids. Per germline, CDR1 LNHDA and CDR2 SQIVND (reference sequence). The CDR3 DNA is TGTGCCAGTAGTCCTCGACAGGGGGGCCCCAATCAGCCCCAGCATTTT. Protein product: CASSPRQGGPNQPQHF. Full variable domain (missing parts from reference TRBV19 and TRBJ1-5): DGGITQSPKYLFRKEGQNVTLSCEQNLNHDAMYWYRQDPGQGLRLIYYSQIVNDFQKGDIAEGYSVSREKKESFPLTVTSAQKNPTAFYLCASSPRQGGPNQPQHFGDGTRLSIL.

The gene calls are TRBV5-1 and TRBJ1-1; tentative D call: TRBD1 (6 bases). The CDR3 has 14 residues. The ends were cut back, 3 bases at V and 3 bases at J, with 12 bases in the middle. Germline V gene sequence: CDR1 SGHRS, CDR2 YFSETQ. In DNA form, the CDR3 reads TGCGCCAGCAGCTCCCTACAGGGACACACTGAAGCTTTCTTT. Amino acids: CASSSLQGHTEAFF.

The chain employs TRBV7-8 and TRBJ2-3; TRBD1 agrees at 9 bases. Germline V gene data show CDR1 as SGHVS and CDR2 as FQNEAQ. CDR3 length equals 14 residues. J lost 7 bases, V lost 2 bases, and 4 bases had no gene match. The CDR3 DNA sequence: TGTGCCAGCAGCTTAATGGGACAGGGCTATACGCAGTATTTT. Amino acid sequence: CASSLMGQGYTQYF.

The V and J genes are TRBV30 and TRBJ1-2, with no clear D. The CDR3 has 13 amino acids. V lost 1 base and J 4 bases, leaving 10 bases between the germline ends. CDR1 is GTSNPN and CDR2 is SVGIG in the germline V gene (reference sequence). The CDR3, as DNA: TGTGCCTGGAGTGAAACAGTGCTCTATGGCTACACCTTC. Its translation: CAWSETVLYGYTF.

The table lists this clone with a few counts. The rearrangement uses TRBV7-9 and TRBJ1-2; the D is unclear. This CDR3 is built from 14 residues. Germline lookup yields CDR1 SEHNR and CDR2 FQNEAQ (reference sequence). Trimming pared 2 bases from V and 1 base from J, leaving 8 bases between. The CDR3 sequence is CASSLSQLNYGYTF. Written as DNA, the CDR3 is TGTGCCAGCAGCTTATCACAGCTTAACTATGGCTACACCTTC.

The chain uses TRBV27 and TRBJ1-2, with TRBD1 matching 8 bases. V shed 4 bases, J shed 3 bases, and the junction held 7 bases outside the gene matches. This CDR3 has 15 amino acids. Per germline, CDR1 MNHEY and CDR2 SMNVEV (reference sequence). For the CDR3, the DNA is TGTGCCAGCAGTTCCATACAGGGGGTAGACTATGGCTACACCTTC. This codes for CASSSIQGVDYGYTF.

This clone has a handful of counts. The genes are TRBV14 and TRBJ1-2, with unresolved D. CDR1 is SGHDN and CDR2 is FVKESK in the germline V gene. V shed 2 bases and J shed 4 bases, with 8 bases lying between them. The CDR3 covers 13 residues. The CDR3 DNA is TGTGCCAGCAGCCAAATCACAAGCTATGGCTACACCTTC. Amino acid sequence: CASSQITSYGYTF.

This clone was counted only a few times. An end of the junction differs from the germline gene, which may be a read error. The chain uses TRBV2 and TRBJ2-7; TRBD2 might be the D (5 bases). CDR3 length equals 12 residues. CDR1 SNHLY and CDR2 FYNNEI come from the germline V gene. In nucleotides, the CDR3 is TGTGCCAGCAGTGACGGGGTTCTAGGCCTCTTCTTC. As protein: CASSDGVLGLFF.

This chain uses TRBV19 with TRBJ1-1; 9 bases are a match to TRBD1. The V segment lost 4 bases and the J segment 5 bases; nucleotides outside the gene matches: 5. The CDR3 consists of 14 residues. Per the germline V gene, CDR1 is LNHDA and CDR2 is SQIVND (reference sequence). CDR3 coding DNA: TGTGCCAGTAGTAGGGACAGGGCGGTGACTGAAGCTTTCTTT. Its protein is CASSRDRAVTEAFF.

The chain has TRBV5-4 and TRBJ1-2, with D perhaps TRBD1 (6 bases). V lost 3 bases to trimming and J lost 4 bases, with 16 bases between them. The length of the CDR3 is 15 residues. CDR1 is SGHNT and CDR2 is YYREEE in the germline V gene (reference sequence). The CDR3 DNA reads TGTGCCAGCAGCTCACAGGGTAGGGCAGGCTATGGCTACACCTTC. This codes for CASSSQGRAGYGYTF. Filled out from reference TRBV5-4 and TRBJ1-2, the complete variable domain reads ETGVTQSPTHLIKTRGQQVTLRCSSQSGHNTVSWYQQALGQGPQFIFQYYREEENGRGNFPPRFSGLQFPNYSSELNVNALELDDSALYLCASSSQGRAGYGYTFGSGTRLTVV.

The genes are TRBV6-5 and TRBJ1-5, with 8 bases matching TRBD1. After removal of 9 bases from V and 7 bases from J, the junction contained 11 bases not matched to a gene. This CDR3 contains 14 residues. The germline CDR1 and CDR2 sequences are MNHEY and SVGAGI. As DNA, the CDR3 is TGTGCCAGTTCCTTACAGGGGGTTTCGCAGCCCCAGCATTTT. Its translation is CASSLQGVSQPQHF.

CDR3 in DNA: TGTGCCAGTACCCAACAGGGGTCACTAGCCAAAAACATTCAGTACTTC. Encoded protein: CASTQQGSLAKNIQYF. The V and J genes are TRBV19 and TRBJ2-4; 7 bases line up with TRBD1. Trimming took 7 bases from V and 0 from J; bases not matched to a gene: 9. The CDR3 length is 16 residues. From germline, CDR1 is LNHDA and CDR2 SQIVND (reference sequence).

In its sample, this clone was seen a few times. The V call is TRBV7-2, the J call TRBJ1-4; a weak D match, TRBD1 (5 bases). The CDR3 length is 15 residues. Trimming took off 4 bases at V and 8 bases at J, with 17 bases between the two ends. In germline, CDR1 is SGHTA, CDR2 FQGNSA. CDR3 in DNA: TGTGCCAGCAGCTCCGGGGGGAGGGTCTACGAAAAACTGTTTTTT. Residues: CASSSGGRVYEKLFF.

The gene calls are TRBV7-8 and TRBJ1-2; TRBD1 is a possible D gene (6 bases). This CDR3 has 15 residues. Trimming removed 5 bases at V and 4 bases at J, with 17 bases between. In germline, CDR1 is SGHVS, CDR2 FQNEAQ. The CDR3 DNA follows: TGTGCCAGCAGCCACCCCGGGGGGCAGAGCTATGGCTACACCTTC. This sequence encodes CASSHPGGQSYGYTF.

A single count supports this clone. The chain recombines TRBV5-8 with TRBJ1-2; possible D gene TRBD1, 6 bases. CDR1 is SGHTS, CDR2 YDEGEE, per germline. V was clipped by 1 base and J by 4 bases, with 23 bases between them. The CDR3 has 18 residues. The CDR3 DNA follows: TGTGCCAGCAGCTTGCTCCGCGCGAACAGGGAGCGGGGCTATGGCTACACCTTC. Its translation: CASSLLRANRERGYGYTF. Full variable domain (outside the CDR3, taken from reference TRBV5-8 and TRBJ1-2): EAGVTQSPTHLIKTRGQQATLRCSPISGHTSVYWYQQALGLGLQFLLWYDEGEERNRGNFPPRFSGRQFPNYSSELNVNALELEDSALYLCASSLLRANRERGYGYTFGSGTRLTVV.

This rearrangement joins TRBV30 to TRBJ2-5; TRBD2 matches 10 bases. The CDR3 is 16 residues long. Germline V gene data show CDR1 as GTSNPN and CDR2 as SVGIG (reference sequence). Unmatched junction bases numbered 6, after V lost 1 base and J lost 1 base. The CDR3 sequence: CAWSGASGGRQETQYF. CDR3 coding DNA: TGTGCCTGGAGTGGAGCTAGCGGGGGTCGCCAAGAGACCCAGTACTTC.

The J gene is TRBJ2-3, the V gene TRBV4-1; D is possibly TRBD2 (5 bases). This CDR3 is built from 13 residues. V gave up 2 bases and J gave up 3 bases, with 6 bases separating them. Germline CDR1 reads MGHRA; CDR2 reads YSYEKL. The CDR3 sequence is CASSQPGTDTQYF. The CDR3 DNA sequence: TGCGCCAGCAGCCAACCGGGGACAGATACGCAGTATTTT.

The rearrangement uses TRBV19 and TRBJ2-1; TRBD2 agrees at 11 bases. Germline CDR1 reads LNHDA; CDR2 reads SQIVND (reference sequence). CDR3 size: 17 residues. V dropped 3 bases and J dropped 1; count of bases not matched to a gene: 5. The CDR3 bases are TGTGCCAGTAGTATTAGCGGGGGGGCCTCGTCCTACAATGAGCAGTTCTTC. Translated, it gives CASSISGGASSYNEQFF.

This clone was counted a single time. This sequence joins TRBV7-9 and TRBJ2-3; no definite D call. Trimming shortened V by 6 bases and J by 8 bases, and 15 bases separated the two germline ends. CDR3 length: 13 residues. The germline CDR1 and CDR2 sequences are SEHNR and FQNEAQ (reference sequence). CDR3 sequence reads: CASSYDQRGTQYF. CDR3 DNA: TGTGCCAGCAGTTATGACCAGAGAGGTACGCAGTATTTT.

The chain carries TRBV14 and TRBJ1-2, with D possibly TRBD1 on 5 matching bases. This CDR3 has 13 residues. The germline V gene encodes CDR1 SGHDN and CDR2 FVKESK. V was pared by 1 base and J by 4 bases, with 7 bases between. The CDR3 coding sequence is TGTGCCAGCAGCCAAGTAGGGGTCTATGGCTACACCTTC. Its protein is CASSQVGVYGYTF.

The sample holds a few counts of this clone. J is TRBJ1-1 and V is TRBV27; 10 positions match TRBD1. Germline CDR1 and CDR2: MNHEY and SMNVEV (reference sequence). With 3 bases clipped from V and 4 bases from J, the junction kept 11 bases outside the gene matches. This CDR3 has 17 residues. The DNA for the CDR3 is TGTGCCAGCAGTTTTATTTTTTTTGGGGACAGGGGCACTGAAGCTTTCTTT. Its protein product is CASSFIFFGDRGTEAFF.